These T cell receptor beta chains were read from a single sample in a study of regulatory T cells in long-lasting Graves disease. TCRdb processed the multiplex PCR reads anew with MiXCR; each CDR3 protein has one entry. The repertoire has a few hundred thousand distinct CDR3 sequences, about 10% of them found once; the top ten carry 18%. This same sample was also taken into another study, of T cells in Graves' hyperthyroidism and ophthalmopathy.

Material: peripheral blood mononuclear cells (PBMCs), obtained at new diagnosis, from a patient treated with antithyroid drugs. These TCRs come from a woman in her late teens or twenties with Graves disease. The conserved cysteine and the conserved F or W are not part of the CDR3 here. Fields, in order: V gene, D gene, J gene, CDR3 protein. The D gene is left open where the match is weak.

TRBV19,TRBD2,TRBJ2-1,ASSIMGGSSYNEQF
TRBV18,.,TRBJ2-1,ASSPRLHSYNEQF
TRBV5-5,.,TRBJ2-2,ASSLTGHPSNTGELF
TRBV2,.,TRBJ2-7,ASSESRYEQY
TRBV27,TRBD1,TRBJ2-1,ASRWGSGGEF
TRBV7-9,.,TRBJ2-5,ASSLGSSYQETQY
TRBV15,.,TRBJ2-3,ATSRDRGGTDTQY
TRBV29-1,.,TRBJ1-2,SVRVRGDNYGYT
TRBV4-2,.,TRBJ1-2,ASSQVQGPYGYT
TRBV7-6,.,TRBJ1-6,ASSARDRNSPLH
TRBV20-1,.,TRBJ1-2,SADDRLYGYT
TRBV4-1,TRBD2,TRBJ2-7,ASSQVGLRSQY
TRBV27,TRBD2,TRBJ2-3,ASSSRLAGGPTDTQY
TRBV2,.,TRBJ1-5,ASSEGRLNQPQH
TRBV28,.,TRBJ2-7,ASNPPTGIRSYEQY
TRBV27,.,TRBJ1-5,ASSPHGGTNQPQH
TRBV7-2,TRBD1,TRBJ1-2,ASSLNRGRYRSYGYT
TRBV6-2/TRBV6-3,TRBD2,TRBJ2-1,ASSPGTSGRAGEQF
TRBV6-2/TRBV6-3,.,TRBJ2-7,ASSYLVRAGSYGQY
TRBV5-1,TRBD1,TRBJ1-5,ASSLQGMSNQPQH
TRBV20-1,.,TRBJ2-3,SASDPISRYTDTQY
TRBV7-9,.,TRBJ2-7,ASSPGSGDEQY
TRBV4-1,TRBD1,TRBJ1-2,ASSQGRQGALGYT
TRBV5-6,TRBD1,TRBJ1-2,ASSPGEVEGATYGYT
TRBV6-1,.,TRBJ2-7,ASSPGDGFSYEQY
TRBV27,.,TRBJ2-1,ASSTGTPNEQF
TRBV14,TRBD2,TRBJ2-1,ASSRQLTSGSSGEQF
TRBV20-1,.,TRBJ1-4,SARGEAEKLF
TRBV10-3,.,TRBJ2-1,AISAQNNEQF
TRBV24-1,TRBD1,TRBJ2-1,ATSATWTGDVNEQF
TRBV20-1,.,TRBJ2-2,SAPRGGAKELF
TRBV6-1,.,TRBJ2-4,ASSPGTQRAKNIQY
TRBV6-2/TRBV6-3,.,TRBJ1-1,ASTKSPRTSRTEAF
TRBV5-1,TRBD2,TRBJ2-2,ASSLVASGDKTGELF
TRBV3-1,.,TRBJ1-1,ASSLQPLVGANTEAF
TRBV10-3,.,TRBJ2-7,AISYDLRLGEQY
TRBV6-1,.,TRBJ1-4,ASVKGQINNEKLF
TRBV13,.,TRBJ2-3,ASSFEKQRVSDTQY
TRBV4-3,.,TRBJ1-1,ASSPRLILEAF
TRBV24-1,.,TRBJ1-2,ATSDPRESPNYGYT
TRBV18,.,TRBJ2-6,ASSSIGGPGANVLT
TRBV11-1,.,TRBJ2-7,ASSLAYGDYEQY
TRBV28,TRBD1,TRBJ2-3,ASSWGYTGASDTQY
TRBV10-3,.,TRBJ1-1,AISGYPVKHSWSTEAF
TRBV5-1,.,TRBJ2-5,ASSFTLMETQY
TRBV7-9,.,TRBJ2-2,ASSHRGGGRVTGELF
TRBV6-1,TRBD1,TRBJ1-2,ASTLNRDRVYGYT